One and the same sample provided the 14 T cell receptor beta chains below, sequenced in a study of control samples from healthy donors and cancer patients. Clones were read by immunoSEQ multiplex PCR, and TCRdb kept only the in-frame ones, dropping some. The sample has 100,000 to 150,000 clones; over 75% are singletons. Source material: blood. The receptors derive from a man younger than 35 in good health.

The genes are TRBV27 and TRBJ1-2; TRBD1 matches at 8 bases. In germline, CDR1 is MNHEY, CDR2 SMNVEV (reference sequence). The CDR3 loop spans 14 amino acids. V shed 5 bases and J 7 bases; nucleotides not matched to a gene: 9. CDR3 sequence: CASSGGQGDFGYTF. The CDR3 DNA follows: TGTGCCAGCAGTGGAGGACAGGGTGATTTTGGCTACACCTTC.

The CDR3 reads CAWSVPVRGPDDQPQHF. The CDR3 coding sequence is TGTGCCTGGAGTGTACCCGTCAGGGGACCTGATGATCAGCCCCAGCATTTT. V is TRBV30 and J is TRBJ1-5; possibly TRBD1 for D (6 bases). V was pared by 0 bases and J by 5 bases, with 20 bases between. Germline CDR1 is GTSNPN and CDR2 is SVGIG (reference sequence). This CDR3 comprises 17 residues. The entire variable domain, with the rest obtained from reference TRBV30 and TRBJ1-5, is as follows: SQTIHQWPATLVQPVGSPLSLECTVEGTSNPNLYWYRQAAGRGLQLLFYSVGIGQISSEVPQNLSASRPQDRQFILSSKKLLLSDSGFYLCAWSVPVRGPDDQPQHFGDGTRLSIL.

The chain has TRBV15 and TRBJ2-7; D is perhaps TRBD1 (6 bases). This CDR3 has 13 residues. Trimming took 3 bases from V and 6 from J, leaving 12 bases between them. Germline loops: CDR1 LNHNV, CDR2 YYDKDF (reference sequence). In DNA form, the CDR3 reads TGTGCCACCAGCAGGGACAGCCAATCCGAGCAGTACTTC. It encodes CATSRDSQSEQYF.

The genes are TRBV3-1 (or the pseudogene TRBV3-2) and TRBJ2-2, with 9 bases that match TRBD2. There are 16 residues in the CDR3. The V and J ends lost 0 bases and 7 bases, in that order; junction bases with no gene match: 6. Germline lookup yields CDR1 LGHDT and CDR2 YNNKEL (reference sequence). The CDR3, as DNA: TGTGCCAGCAGCCAAGATGGGACTAGCTTTGTCGGGGAGCTGTTTTTT. Translating it yields CASSQDGTSFVGELFF.

The V call is TRBV5-1, the J call TRBJ2-1, with D unclear. Germline loops: CDR1 SGHRS, CDR2 YFSETQ. The CDR3 covers 12 residues. Deletions cut 0 bases from V and 9 bases from J, with 7 bases between. CDR3 coding DNA: TGCGCCAGCAGCTTGGAGGAGAGTGAGCAGTTCTTC. It yields the protein CASSLEESEQFF. The variable domain in full, completed from reference TRBV5-1 and TRBJ2-1, reads KAGVTQTPRYLIKTRGQQVTLSCSPISGHRSVSWYQQTPGQGLQFLFEYFSETQRNKGNFPGRFSGRQFSNSRSEMNVSTLELGDSALYLCASSLEESEQFFGPGTRLTVL.

Only one count was recorded for this clone. The CDR3 protein is CASSFGSSYNSPLHF. The CDR3 DNA is TGTGCCAGCAGTTTCGGGAGCTCCTATAATTCACCCCTCCACTTT. V is TRBV27 and J is TRBJ1-6; D is undetermined. V was trimmed by 3 bases and J by 0 bases, leaving 6 bases between them. CDR1 is MNHEY and CDR2 is SMNVEV in the germline V gene (reference sequence). CDR3 size: 15 residues.

The gene calls are TRBV19 and TRBJ2-1; maybe TRBD1 (6 bases). The germline gives CDR1 LNHDA, CDR2 SQIVND (reference sequence). V was shortened by 5 bases and J by 12 bases, with 14 bases between the two germline ends. The CDR3 has 12 amino acids. In DNA, the CDR3 is TGTGCCAGTAGTGTTGACAGGTATGCGCAGTTCTTC. Translation gives CASSVDRYAQFF.

The chain recombines TRBV15 with TRBJ2-7; TRBD1 might be the D (5 bases). The CDR3 consists of 13 residues. Germline assignment: CDR1 LNHNV and CDR2 YYDKDF (reference sequence). Trimming pared 5 bases from V and 5 bases from J, leaving 13 bases between. CDR3 in amino acids: CATSDAPGNEQYF. CDR3 sequence (DNA): TGTGCCACCAGCGATGCTCCAGGGAACGAGCAGTACTTC.

The rearrangement uses TRBV25-1 and TRBJ1-3; D is uncertain. CDR1 and CDR2 (germline): MGHDK, SYGVNS. This CDR3 contains 12 residues. V dropped 5 bases and J dropped 3 bases, with 5 bases sitting between them. The CDR3 reads CASSSGGNTIYF. The CDR3 nucleotides are TGTGCCAGCAGTTCGGGTGGAAACACCATATATTTT.

This clone was counted once. The gene calls are TRBV19 and TRBJ2-4, with D uncertain. V lost 3 bases and J 1 base, leaving 7 bases between the germline ends. CDR1 and CDR2 (germline): LNHDA, SQIVND (reference sequence). This CDR3 region has 14 residues. The CDR3 nucleotides are TGTGCCAGTAGTATGGATGTGGCCAAAAACATTCAGTACTTC. This codes for CASSMDVAKNIQYF.

This chain connects TRBV11-2 to TRBJ2-4; tentatively, D is TRBD1 (6 bases). The germline V gene encodes CDR1 SGHAT and CDR2 FQNNGV. The CDR3 contains 17 residues. Trimming shortened V by 0 bases and J by 0 bases, and 12 bases separated the two germline ends. CDR3 amino acids: CASSLEGGQLAKNIQYF. The CDR3 DNA reads as TGTGCCAGCAGCTTAGAAGGCGGACAGCTAGCCAAAAACATTCAGTACTTC.

The chain's CDR3 is CASSIRLAPAYNEQFF. The DNA of the CDR3 is TGTGCCAGTAGTATTCGACTAGCCCCGGCCTACAATGAGCAGTTCTTC. V and J are TRBV19 and TRBJ2-1, with 7 bases aligning to TRBD2. The ends lost 3 bases at V and 2 bases at J; junction bases unmatched: 7. Germline CDR1 LNHDA, CDR2 SQIVND (reference sequence). This CDR3 has 16 amino acids.

This sequence joins TRBV27 and TRBJ1-1, with D perhaps TRBD1 (6 bases). Germline CDR1 and CDR2: MNHEY and SMNVEV (reference sequence). Trimming stripped 5 bases from V and 4 bases from J, with 11 bases between. The CDR3 runs to 13 residues. The CDR3 DNA sequence: TGTGCCAGCAGTGCAACAGGGAGCACTGAAGCTTTCTTT. It codes for CASSATGSTEAFF.

CDR3 DNA: TGTGCCAGCAGCAATTTAGAGACCCAGTACTTC. Translation gives CASSNLETQYF. V is TRBV21-1 and J is TRBJ2-5. TRBV21-1 is classified as a pseudogene. The CDR3 is made up of 11 amino acids.